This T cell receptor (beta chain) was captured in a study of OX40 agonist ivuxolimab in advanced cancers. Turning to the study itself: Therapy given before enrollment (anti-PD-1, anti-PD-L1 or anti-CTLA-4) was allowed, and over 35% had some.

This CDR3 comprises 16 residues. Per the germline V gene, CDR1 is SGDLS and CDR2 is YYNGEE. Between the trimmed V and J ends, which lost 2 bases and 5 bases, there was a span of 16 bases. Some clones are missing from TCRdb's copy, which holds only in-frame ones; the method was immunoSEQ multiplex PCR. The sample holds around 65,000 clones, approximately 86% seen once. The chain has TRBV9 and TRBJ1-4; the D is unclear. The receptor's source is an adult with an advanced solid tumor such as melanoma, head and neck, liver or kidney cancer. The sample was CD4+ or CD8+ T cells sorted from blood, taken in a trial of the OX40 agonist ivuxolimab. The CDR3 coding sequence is TGTGCCAGCAGCGTCACGGCCGGAGGGCAAAATGAAAAACTGTTTTTT. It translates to CASSVTAGGQNEKLFF. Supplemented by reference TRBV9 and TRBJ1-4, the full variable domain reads DSGVTQTPKHLITATGQRVTLRCSPRSGDLSVYWYQQSLDQGLQFLIQYYNGEERAKGNILERFSAQQFPDLHSELNLSSLELGDSALYFCASSVTAGGQNEKLFFGSGTQLSVL.